These 30 T cell receptor beta chains were all obtained from the same sample, sequenced in a study of control samples from healthy donors and cancer patients. Some clones are missing from TCRdb's copy, which holds only in-frame ones; the method was immunoSEQ multiplex PCR. This table holds 120,000 to 150,000 clones, 94% found once. Material: blood. The receptor source for this set is a man aged 40-55 years in good health.

The chain couples TRBV6-6 to TRBJ2-1; 9 bases line up with TRBD1. The V and J ends lost 6 bases and 7 bases, in that order; junction bases with no gene match: 7. This CDR3 is built from 14 residues. The germline CDR1 and CDR2 sequences are MNHNY and SVGAGI (reference sequence). For the CDR3, the DNA is TGTGCCAGCAGAACAGGGGGCTTACAGAATGAGCAGTTCTTC. This sequence encodes CASRTGGLQNEQFF.

The V and J genes are TRBV2 and TRBJ2-7; D gene ambiguous. Deletions cut 7 bases from V and 0 bases from J, with 7 bases between. Germline V gene data show CDR1 as SNHLY and CDR2 as FYNNEI. The CDR3 is 12 amino acids. The CDR3 spells CASTVSSYEQYF. The CDR3 DNA follows: TGTGCCAGCACGGTCAGCTCCTACGAGCAGTACTTC.

This rearrangement joins TRBV29-1 to TRBJ2-1, with D possibly TRBD2 on 6 matching bases. The CDR3 consists of 12 residues. Germline-derived CDR1 and CDR2 are SQVTM and ANQGSEA. The V gene lost 3 bases and the J gene lost 4 bases, with 7 bases spanning the gap. CDR3 DNA sequence: TGCAGCGTTGATGGGACTTACAATGAGCAGTTCTTC. It yields the protein CSVDGTYNEQFF.

In its sample, this clone was seen once. This rearrangement joins TRBV24-1 to TRBJ2-3, with no clear D. Per germline, CDR1 KGHDR and CDR2 SFDVKD. The CDR3 covers 15 residues. Deletions cut 4 bases from V and 1 base from J, with 11 bases between. CDR3 region: CATSEPDLGTDTQYF. The CDR3 DNA sequence: TGTGCCACCAGTGAACCAGACCTCGGCACAGATACGCAGTATTTT.

V is TRBV12-3 or TRBV12-4 and J is TRBJ2-7; unclear D gene. The CDR3 is 13 amino acids. V lost 6 bases and J lost 5, with 14 bases in between. CDR3 in DNA: TGTGCCAGCAGCTCGGCCCCCTCGGACGAGCAGTACTTC. It yields the protein CASSSAPSDEQYF.

The chain has TRBV10-3 and TRBJ2-1; 9 nucleotides match TRBD2. CDR1 and CDR2 from the germline V gene are ENHRY and SYGVKD. The CDR3 runs 16 residues. V gave up 2 bases and J gave up 4 bases; unmatched junction bases: 6. CDR3 sequence: CAISELAGGPYNEQFF. Written as DNA, the CDR3 is TGTGCCATCAGTGAGCTGGCGGGGGGGCCGTACAATGAGCAGTTCTTC.

The V call is TRBV6-5, the J call TRBJ2-2; tentative D call: TRBD1 (6 bases). This CDR3 is 13 amino acids long. Germline V CDR1 and CDR2: MNHEY, SVGAGI. V lost 6 bases and J lost 6, with 11 bases in between. The CDR3 here is CASSPTGPGELFF. The CDR3, as DNA: TGTGCCAGCAGCCCCACAGGGCCCGGGGAGCTGTTTTTT.

The chain links TRBV9 to TRBJ2-7; D is possibly TRBD2 (5 bases). CDR3 length: 16 residues. Germline-derived CDR1 and CDR2 are SGDLS and YYNGEE. V lost 4 bases and J lost 5, with 22 bases in between. CDR3 protein: CASSPLSGLSLDEQYF. CDR3 DNA sequence: TGTGCCAGCAGCCCGTTAAGTGGACTGTCCCTGGACGAGCAGTACTTC. The whole variable domain, remainder taken from reference TRBV9 and TRBJ2-7, is DSGVTQTPKHLITATGQRVTLRCSPRSGDLSVYWYQQSLDQGLQFLIQYYNGEERAKGNILERFSAQQFPDLHSELNLSSLELGDSALYFCASSPLSGLSLDEQYFGPGTRLTVT.

The chain is built from TRBV12-3 or TRBV12-4 and TRBJ2-1; D remains unclear. The CDR3 spans 13 residues. Trimming removed 8 bases at V and 0 bases at J, with 8 bases between. CDR3 amino acids: CASHGDSYNEQFF. CDR3 coding DNA: TGTGCCAGCCACGGCGACTCCTACAATGAGCAGTTCTTC.

Only one count was recorded for this clone. The V and J genes are TRBV4-2 and TRBJ2-3; 9 bases agree with TRBD2. The V segment lost 0 bases and the J segment 5 bases; nucleotides outside the gene matches: 9. Germline V gene lookup returns CDR1 LGHNA and CDR2 YNFKEQ. This CDR3 region has 17 residues. The DNA for the CDR3 is TGTGCCAGCAGCCAAGAGGCGGCGGGAGGGCCAGGAGATACGCAGTATTTT. This encodes CASSQEAAGGPGDTQYF.

To note about this clone: Other nucleotide sequences in the sample specify the same CDR3. This chain uses TRBV6-5 with TRBJ1-3, with TRBD1 as a possible D gene (6 bases). From germline, CDR1 is MNHEY and CDR2 SVGAGI. Trimming cost V 3 bases and J 4 bases, with 10 bases left between them. CDR3 size: 14 residues. CDR3 protein: CASSYQGSGNTIYF. The CDR3 region has the DNA TGTGCCAGCAGTTATCAGGGGTCAGGAAACACCATATATTTT.

The V and J genes are TRBV4-2 and TRBJ1-5; the D gene is possibly TRBD1 (6 bases). CDR1 is LGHNA and CDR2 is YNFKEQ in the germline V gene. The germline V and J ends were trimmed by 2 bases and 7 bases, with 27 bases remaining between them. This CDR3 comprises 19 residues. The CDR3 sequence: CASSQPTTGIEGPPQPQHF. Written as DNA, the CDR3 is TGTGCCAGCAGCCAACCCACCACAGGGATCGAAGGACCCCCCCAGCCCCAGCATTTT.

This clone was detected only once. The V gene is TRBV27, the J gene TRBJ1-1; the D is unclear. Germline CDR1 and CDR2: MNHEY and SMNVEV (reference sequence). V lost 3 bases to trimming and J lost 3 bases, with 11 bases between them. CDR3 size: 14 residues. The CDR3 DNA reads TGTGCCAGCAGTTTTCGCCTAGGGCACACTGAAGCTTTCTTT. It specifies CASSFRLGHTEAFF.

This clone occurred a few times. The chain couples TRBV7-3 to TRBJ1-1, with unresolved D. Germline V gives CDR1 SGHTA, CDR2 FQGTGA. V lost 0 bases and J 1 base, leaving 3 bases between the germline ends. The CDR3 contains 13 residues. This CDR3 reads CASSLTGNTEAFF. In DNA form, the CDR3 reads TGTGCCAGCAGCTTAACCGGGAACACTGAAGCTTTCTTT.

The genes are TRBV11-2 and TRBJ2-7; D is ambiguous. The germline V gene has CDR1 SGHAT and CDR2 FQNNGV. V shed 0 bases and J shed 0 bases, with 6 bases lying between them. The CDR3 has 14 residues. The CDR3 bases are TGTGCCAGCAGCTTAGAGGCCACCTCCTACGAGCAGTACTTC. Protein: CASSLEATSYEQYF.

The genes are TRBV24-1 and TRBJ1-5; 12 bases are shared with TRBD1. Germline values: CDR1 KGHDR, CDR2 SFDVKD. Unmatched junction bases numbered 6, after V lost 3 bases and J lost 7 bases. This CDR3 has 16 residues. CDR3 DNA sequence: TGTGCCACCAGTGATCCGGGACAGGGGGCGAAACAGCCCCAGCATTTT. Its protein is CATSDPGQGAKQPQHF.

V and J are TRBV4-1 and TRBJ2-7; 8 bases are shared with TRBD2. The CDR3 loop spans 19 amino acids. J gave up 2 bases and V 2 bases, and 17 bases lay outside the gene matches. The germline gives CDR1 MGHRA, CDR2 YSYEKL. In nucleotides, the CDR3 is TGCGCCAGCAGCCAACCGCCCGTGGAATGGACTAGCCTGGCCTACGAGCAGTACTTC. Translated, it gives CASSQPPVEWTSLAYEQYF.

V usage is TRBV25-1 and J usage is TRBJ1-5; D gene ambiguous. The CDR3 has 16 amino acids. The V gene's germline CDR1 is MGHDK and CDR2 SYGVNS. The V end lost 1 base, the J end lost 2 bases, and 12 bases lay between the germline ends. The DNA for the CDR3 is TGTGCCAGCAGTGAATCTACAACCCTTGGCAATCAGCCCCAGCATTTT. Amino acid sequence: CASSESTTLGNQPQHF.

The chain has TRBV9 and TRBJ1-2, with 11 bases matching TRBD1. The CDR3 runs to 17 residues. The ends lost 3 bases at V and 0 bases at J; junction bases unmatched: 7. CDR1 is SGDLS, CDR2 YYNGEE, per germline. The chain's CDR3 is CASSARTGGPSNYGYTF. DNA of the CDR3: TGTGCCAGCAGCGCACGGACAGGGGGCCCTTCTAACTATGGCTACACCTTC. Full variable domain (outside the CDR3, taken from reference TRBV9 and TRBJ1-2): DSGVTQTPKHLITATGQRVTLRCSPRSGDLSVYWYQQSLDQGLQFLIQYYNGEERAKGNILERFSAQQFPDLHSELNLSSLELGDSALYFCASSARTGGPSNYGYTFGSGTRLTVV.

The J gene is TRBJ2-7, the V gene TRBV12-3 or TRBV12-4; the match to TRBD1 covers 8 bases. V shed 6 bases, J shed 1 base, and the junction held 2 bases outside the gene matches. CDR3 length: 13 residues. The CDR3 sequence: CASSWTGSYEQYF. The CDR3 nucleotides read TGTGCCAGCAGCTGGACAGGGTCCTACGAGCAGTACTTC.

The chain couples TRBV19 to TRBJ1-1; TRBD1 matches 9 bases. Trimming removed 3 bases from V and 5 bases from J; junction bases left unmatched: 4. This CDR3 comprises 14 residues. From germline, CDR1 is LNHDA and CDR2 SQIVND (reference sequence). The CDR3 here is CASSMGQGGTEAFF. The CDR3, as DNA: TGTGCCAGTAGTATGGGACAGGGCGGGACTGAAGCTTTCTTT.

The genes are TRBV7-9 and TRBJ2-4, with D possibly matching TRBD2 (5 bases). This CDR3 is 15 amino acids long. The germline V and J ends were trimmed by 1 base and 0 bases, with 7 bases remaining between them. Germline loops: CDR1 SEHNR, CDR2 FQNEAQ (reference sequence). CDR3 sequence reads: CASSLVGEAKNIQYF. In DNA form, the CDR3 reads TGTGCCAGCAGCTTAGTCGGGGAAGCCAAAAACATTCAGTACTTC.

Comments on this clone: This same CDR3 is encoded by further DNA sequences in the sample. The chain links TRBV9 to TRBJ2-2, with 15 bases that match TRBD2. This CDR3 is built from 18 residues. In germline, CDR1 is SGDLS, CDR2 YYNGEE. Trimming removed 3 bases from V and 6 bases from J; junction bases left unmatched: 9. CDR3 in amino acids: CASSDRGLAGGEPGELFF. Here the CDR3 DNA reads TGTGCCAGCAGCGACCGGGGACTAGCGGGAGGTGAGCCCGGGGAGCTGTTTTTT.

The genes are TRBV9 and TRBJ1-2; 8 bases line up with TRBD1. This CDR3 region has 15 residues. Germline CDR1 reads SGDLS; CDR2 reads YYNGEE. J was trimmed by 2 bases and V by 0 bases; bases with no gene match: 3. CDR3 residues: CASSVAAGGNYGYTF. Here the CDR3 DNA reads TGTGCCAGCAGCGTAGCGGCAGGGGGCAACTATGGCTACACCTTC.

The chain joins TRBV30 to TRBJ2-6; 10 positions match TRBD1. This CDR3 is built from 17 residues. Trimming at V came to 3 bases and at J to 0 bases, leaving 5 bases not matched to a gene. Germline CDR1 reads GTSNPN; CDR2 reads SVGIG (reference sequence). The chain's CDR3 is CAWRQGQGLSGANVLTF. The CDR3 nucleotides are TGTGCCTGGAGACAGGGACAGGGGCTCTCTGGGGCCAACGTCCTGACTTTC.

The rearrangement uses TRBV6-1 and TRBJ1-1; tentative D call: TRBD1 (5 bases). In germline, CDR1 is MNHNS, CDR2 SASEGT. This CDR3 has 14 residues. With 0 bases removed from V and 5 bases from J, the gap between germline ends came to 10 bases. CDR3 residues: CASSEAGVWTEAFF. The CDR3 DNA reads as TGTGCCAGCAGTGAAGCGGGGGTATGGACTGAAGCTTTCTTT.

The V gene is TRBV21-1, the J gene TRBJ1-1; whether TRBD1, the table's D call, matches the DNA was not checked. TRBV21-1 constitutes a pseudogene. This CDR3 is built from 18 residues. The CDR3 region is CASSASIRGRGKHTEAFF. CDR3 nucleotides: TGTGCCAGCAGCGCGTCGATCCGGGGCAGGGGGAAACACACTGAAGCTTTCTTT.

The chain combines TRBV18 with TRBJ1-4; D remains unclear. Germline-derived CDR1 and CDR2 are KGHSH and LQKENI. The CDR3 contains 15 residues. The V gene lost 2 bases and the J gene lost 7 bases, with 14 bases spanning the gap. The CDR3 bases are TGTGCCAGCTCACCATCAACCGGGGAGAGTGAAAAACTGTTTTTT. Translated, it gives CASSPSTGESEKLFF.

The chain carries TRBV10-1 and TRBJ1-1, with D maybe TRBD1 (5 bases). V lost 0 bases and J 11 bases, leaving 22 bases between the germline ends. In germline, CDR1 is WNHNN, CDR2 SYGVQD (reference sequence). This CDR3 has 16 residues. The CDR3: CASSESRGPIDHGAFF. The CDR3 DNA reads TGCGCCAGCAGTGAGTCGCGGGGCCCGATCGACCACGGGGCTTTCTTT.

CDR3 sequence: CASSVDGQTSNQPQHF. The CDR3 DNA is TGTGCCAGCAGCGTAGATGGGCAGACTAGCAATCAGCCCCAGCATTTT. The V gene is TRBV9, the J gene TRBJ1-5; D gene unclear. Germline values: CDR1 SGDLS, CDR2 YYNGEE. Trimming removed 0 bases from V and 0 bases from J, with 10 bases in between. The CDR3 has 16 amino acids. The variable domain in full, with the rest retrieved from reference TRBV9 and TRBJ1-5, is DSGVTQTPKHLITATGQRVTLRCSPRSGDLSVYWYQQSLDQGLQFLIQYYNGEERAKGNILERFSAQQFPDLHSELNLSSLELGDSALYFCASSVDGQTSNQPQHFGDGTRLSIL.